This note documents a single TCR beta chain sequence. This clonotype was counted at least ten times. It has no known antigen specificity. No much larger clonotype is one base removed from it; base qualities were not supplied. Looking up the germline V gene yields CDR1 LGHNA and CDR2 YNFKEQ. V is reduced by 8 bases and J by 0 bases, leaving a spacing of 8 bases between them. From the cysteine through the phenylalanine, the CDR3 covers 13 amino acids. Only CDR3 DNA remains: 39 bases, in frame from the first base. The instrument was an Illumina HiSeq 1500. TCRdb applied fastp at Q25 and MiXCR to the public reads, then kept only in-frame beta chains. Rows are combined by CDR3 protein, so each entry shows the most common genes and DNA. The sample contains roughly 500,000 distinct CDR3 sequences, about 10% of them found a single time. The ten largest clones represent about 9.4% of the sample. This entry belongs to a study of T cell repertoires in cytomegalovirus infection (dated by TCRdb to the late 2010s). A note on the overall study: Donor HLA type was relevant to the analysis, as public TCR beta signatures indicated carriage of CMV infection together with the matching HLA type.

Overall study outcomes, separate from this receptor: In the ex vivo response, HLA-C-restricted CMV-specific TCR beta clonotypes were dominant, and in two of eight donors the single most frequent clonotype came from this HLA-C-restricted group. In both this cohort and an independent cohort of some 370 donors, the cumulative frequency of public TCR beta family members distinguished carriers of CMV infection plus the relevant HLA type.

The TCR sequence derives from a human donor in good health (CMV status not recorded). Some clones in this sample may be carry-over from other donors' samples. Sequences were obtained from PBMCs. The sequence links TRBV4-2 to TRBJ1-5; the D gene cannot be resolved reliably. The CDR3 amino acid sequence is: CASRSDSNQPQHF. The nucleotide sequence is TGTGCCAGCCGATCCGATAGCAATCAGCCCCAGCATTTT.